A selection of T cell receptor beta chains follows, all from one sample in a study of blood T cell repertoires in COVID-19. The assay was immunoSEQ multiplex PCR, and TCRdb's table has in-frame clones only and misses some. The table lists under 75,000 clones, more than 70% of them singletons. Sequenced: peripheral blood. These receptors were collected from a man aged 55 to 70 with acute or convalescent COVID-19. Each CDR3 is given with its conserved first and last residue. The D gene is left open where the match is weak. Clone sizes are given selectively: once, few, many, or a class where the clone is expanded.

CDR3 protein,V gene,D gene,clone size,J gene
CASSLLQGGNTEAFF,TRBV4-1,TRBD1,-,TRBJ1-1
CASSPHWDTWTDSNQPQHF,TRBV6-6,-,once,TRBJ1-5
CSATRGDGYTF,TRBV29-1,-,-,TRBJ1-2
CSVWKGGTGELFF,TRBV29-1,-,-,TRBJ2-2
CASSGAGLGTEAFF,TRBV9,-,-,TRBJ1-1
CASSQPTGRTSEQYF,TRBV28,TRBD1,-,TRBJ2-7
CTSSQGLINSSPDTQYF,TRBV1,-,-,TRBJ2-3
CASSTGQGRKLFF,TRBV28,TRBD1,few,TRBJ1-4
CASSGGGFNGYTF,TRBV9,-,-,TRBJ1-2
CASSLGTGRNSPLHF,TRBV5-5,TRBD1,-,TRBJ1-6
CASSLGGRAFF,TRBV7-8,-,-,TRBJ1-1
CASSVGGTGDREQYF,TRBV9,TRBD1,once,TRBJ2-7
CASSELAGGLGEQFF,TRBV2,TRBD2,-,TRBJ2-1
CASSWEGTLGDTQYF,TRBV28,-,few,TRBJ2-3
CASSRHRQGAETQYF,TRBV9,TRBD1,-,TRBJ2-5